Following are 20 T cell receptor beta chains from one sample sequenced in a study of Graves' ophthalmopathy and Graves' hyperthyroidism. The authors amplified TCR beta CDR3 regions from RNA transcripts. RT-PCR was first run with HTBI primers, then multiplex PCR in a second round. TCRdb recomputed calls from the multiplex PCR reads with MiXCR, one row per CDR3 protein. Of about 39,000 distinct CDR3 sequences in the sample, roughly 52% were seen once. The sequenced sample was peripheral blood. Every receptor here comes from an adult woman with stable Graves' hyperthyroidism.

There are many counts of this clonotype. V and J are TRBV28 and TRBJ2-6, with a tentative D call TRBD1 (7 bases). Germline V gene lookup returns CDR1 MDHEN and CDR2 SYDVKM. The CDR3 runs 18 residues. V dropped 4 bases and J dropped 2 bases, with 18 bases sitting between them. CDR3 DNA sequence: TGTGCCAGCAGTTCGCCGGGACAGCCGGGGGCTGGGGCCAACGTCCTGACTTTC. Protein: CASSSPGQPGAGANVLTF.

The chain carries TRBV15 and TRBJ2-5, with 8 bases matching TRBD2. Germline V gene data show CDR1 as LNHNV and CDR2 as YYDKDF (reference sequence). This CDR3 contains 15 residues. Trimming cost V 1 base and J 7 bases; bases outside gene matches: 8. The CDR3 spells CATSRVGLGETTQYF. CDR3 DNA sequence: TGTGCCACCAGCAGAGTGGGACTAGGGGAAACGACCCAGTACTTC.

This clonotype has ten or more counts. The chain has TRBV29-1 and TRBJ2-1; 8 bases map to TRBD1. The CDR3 length is 11 residues. The J segment lost 9 bases and the V segment lost 7 bases, leaving 5 bases of the junction unmatched. CDR1 and CDR2 (germline): SQVTM, ANQGSEA. In DNA form, the CDR3 reads TGCAGCGGCGACAGGGGAGGTGAGCAGTTCTTC. Translated: CSGDRGGEQFF.

V usage is TRBV4-2 and J usage is TRBJ2-5, with 7 bases matching TRBD2. Germline V CDR1 and CDR2: LGHNA, YNFKEQ. J gave up 4 bases and V 1 base, and 6 bases lay outside the gene matches. The CDR3 length is 15 residues. The CDR3 DNA follows: TGTGCCAGCAGCCAAGGTCGACTAGCAGGAGAGACCCAGTACTTC. It yields the protein CASSQGRLAGETQYF.

This clonotype has ten or more counts. The junction departs from the called germline gene at one end, perhaps through a read error. This chain joins TRBV30 and TRBJ1-4; D uncertain. The CDR3 extends over 12 amino acids. Looked up from germline, CDR1 is GTSNPN and CDR2 is SVGIG (reference sequence). The chain's CDR3 is CTCGLYNEKLFF. The CDR3 nucleotides read TGTACCTGCGGATTGTATAATGAAAAACTGTTTTTT. Full variable domain (remainder filled in from reference TRBV30 and TRBJ1-4): SQTIHQWPATLVQPVGSPLSLECTVEGTSNPNLYWYRQAAGRGLQLLFYSVGIGQISSEVPQNLSASRPQDRQFILSSKKLLLSDSGFYLCTCGLYNEKLFFGSGTQLSVL.

This clonotype has at least ten counts. V gene TRBV10-3 combines with J gene TRBJ2-2; 7 bases are a match to TRBD1. CDR1 ENHRY and CDR2 SYGVKD come from the germline V gene. V lost 2 bases to trimming and J lost 3 bases; unmatched junction nucleotides: 6. The CDR3 has 16 residues. The CDR3 protein is CAISEVGTEDTGELFF. The CDR3, as DNA: TGTGCCATCAGTGAGGTTGGGACAGAGGACACCGGGGAGCTGTTTTTT.

This clonotype was observed many times. The chain uses TRBV12-3 or TRBV12-4 and TRBJ1-5; perhaps TRBD1 as D (6 bases). V was clipped by 7 bases and J by 5 bases, with 12 bases between them. The CDR3 covers 13 residues. CDR3 residues: CASTFNRDQPQHF. CDR3 nucleotides: TGTGCCAGCACCTTTAACAGGGATCAGCCCCAGCATTTT.

This clonotype has ten or more counts. This chain links TRBV28 with TRBJ2-7, with a tentative D call TRBD2 (6 bases). The CDR3 runs 15 residues. Germline CDR1 reads MDHEN; CDR2 reads SYDVKM. The V gene lost 4 bases and the J gene lost 2 bases, with 15 bases spanning the gap. CDR3 in amino acids: CASSSTGTYPYEQYF. In DNA, the CDR3 is TGTGCCAGCAGTTCGACCGGGACTTACCCCTACGAGCAGTACTTC.

This rearrangement joins TRBV2 to TRBJ2-7; 7 bases match TRBD1. The CDR3 spans 14 residues. Germline values: CDR1 SNHLY, CDR2 FYNNEI. Unmatched junction bases numbered 5, after V lost 6 bases and J lost 0 bases. CDR3 sequence reads: CASSKGTDSYEQYF. For the CDR3, the DNA is TGTGCCAGCAGCAAAGGGACAGACTCCTACGAGCAGTACTTC.

The chain is built from TRBV4-2 and TRBJ2-2; D is undetermined. Germline CDR1 LGHNA, CDR2 YNFKEQ. The CDR3 loop spans 11 amino acids. V was cut by 0 bases and J by 8 bases, with 1 base left in between. CDR3 sequence reads: CASSQEGELFF. In DNA, the CDR3 is TGTGCCAGCAGCCAAGAAGGGGAGCTGTTTTTT.

The table lists this clonotype with many counts. V and J are TRBV7-8 and TRBJ1-5; unclear D gene. Germline V gene lookup returns CDR1 SGHVS and CDR2 FQNEAQ. This CDR3 comprises 13 residues. V shed 8 bases and J shed 3 bases, with 11 bases lying between them. Here the CDR3 reads CASQRVLNQPQHF. CDR3 in DNA: TGTGCCAGCCAAAGGGTCCTCAATCAGCCCCAGCATTTT.

On this clonotype: A read error is likely, as this CDR3 ends without the conserved phenylalanine or tryptophan. V gene TRBV20-1 combines with J gene TRBJ2-7; no clear D gene. The CDR3 length is 16 residues. V lost 0 bases to trimming and J lost 2 bases, with 17 bases between them. CDR1 is DFQATT and CDR2 is SNEGSKA in the germline V gene (reference sequence). The CDR3 bases are TGCAGTGCTAGAGATGCCTCGCGCCTAGGCACCTACGAGCAGTACCTC. Its translation is CSARDASRLGTYEQYL.

This chain joins TRBV20-1 and TRBJ2-5, with 11 positions matching TRBD2. CDR1 is DFQATT, CDR2 SNEGSKA, per germline (reference sequence). This CDR3 has 14 amino acids. V shed 3 bases, J shed 3 bases, and the junction held 3 bases outside the gene matches. CDR3 coding DNA: TGCAGTGCTAGGGGGGGACTAGCGGAAGAGACCCAGTACTTC. It specifies CSARGGLAEETQYF.

This clonotype was seen many times. The chain couples TRBV11-3 to TRBJ2-3, with 10 bases matching TRBD2. The junction had 6 bases not matched to a gene; V was cut back by 1 base and J by 2 bases. The length of the CDR3 is 17 residues. From germline, CDR1 is SGHNT and CDR2 YENEEA. The DNA of the CDR3 is TGTGCCAGCAGCTTAGTCTTCCTAGCGGGGGTCACAGATACGCAGTATTTT. It yields the protein CASSLVFLAGVTDTQYF.

CDR3 nucleotides: TGTGCCAGCAGCTTAGGGACTAGCCCCAGCACAGATACGCAGTATTTT. Its translation: CASSLGTSPSTDTQYF. The chain employs TRBV7-2 and TRBJ2-3; 8 positions agree with TRBD2. The CDR3 contains 16 residues. J was trimmed by 0 bases and V by 1 base; bases with no gene match: 3. Germline loops: CDR1 SGHTA, CDR2 FQGNSA.

The rearrangement joins TRBV14 to TRBJ2-7; 9 bases fit TRBD1. The germline V gene has CDR1 SGHDN and CDR2 FVKESK. V dropped 6 bases and J dropped 5; count of bases not matched to a gene: 5. CDR3 length: 13 residues. The CDR3 DNA sequence: TGTGCCAGCAGTTGGGACAGGGCAGACGAGCAGTACTTC. The encoded protein is CASSWDRADEQYF.

This clonotype was seen ten or more times. V and J are TRBV4-1 and TRBJ2-7, with D possibly being TRBD2 (6 bases). There are 13 residues in the CDR3. Looked up from germline, CDR1 is MGHRA and CDR2 is YSYEKL. Trimming removed 5 bases at V and 2 bases at J, with 10 bases between. CDR3 amino acids: CASSVGGTYEQYF. In nucleotides, the CDR3 is TGCGCCAGCAGCGTGGGGGGAACCTACGAGCAGTACTTC.

Details on this clonotype: One junction end disagrees with the germline gene, perhaps due to a read error. This chain links TRBV19 with TRBJ1-4, with D uncertain. CDR3 length: 16 residues. CDR1 is LNHDA and CDR2 is SQIVND in the germline V gene (reference sequence). Written as DNA, the CDR3 is TGTGCCAGCAGCTTAGACTTCGGGTCAACTAGTGAAAAACTGTTTTTT. Amino acids: CASSLDFGSTSEKLFF.

This sequence joins TRBV20-1 and TRBJ2-7; TRBD1 agrees at 9 bases. Germline lookup yields CDR1 DFQATT and CDR2 SNEGSKA (reference sequence). With V trimmed by 3 bases and J by 5 bases, 5 bases remained unmatched. This CDR3 region has 13 residues. The CDR3 sequence: CSARGDRVNEQYF. The CDR3 DNA is TGCAGTGCTAGGGGGGACAGGGTTAACGAGCAGTACTTC.

At least ten counts were recorded for this clonotype. This chain uses TRBV7-3 with TRBJ2-3; D unclear. There are 12 residues in the CDR3. V was clipped by 5 bases and J by 5 bases, with 8 bases between them. Looked up from germline, CDR1 is SGHTA and CDR2 is FQGTGA. CDR3 in DNA: TGTGCCAGCAGCCGCGGTCTAGATACGCAGTATTTT. Encoded protein: CASSRGLDTQYF.